The 5 T cell receptor beta chains presented below share a single source sample, sequenced in a study of blood T cells in healthy people across ages. Alongside a J-beta primer mix, a sample-barcoded 5' primer served in a second PCR lasting roughly 7 to 11 cycles. TCRdb processed the 5' RACE reads anew with MiXCR; each CDR3 protein has one entry. The sample contains roughly 800,000 distinct CDR3 sequences, 20% to 25% of which appear only once. The same sample was also studied in work on T cells of mothers and their children.

Input material: blood. These receptors were collected from a boy younger than 18 in good health.

This clonotype was recorded a few times. The chain uses TRBV4-1 and TRBJ2-3; 7 bases match TRBD2. The germline V gene has CDR1 MGHRA and CDR2 YSYEKL. The CDR3 extends over 19 amino acids. V was pared by 0 bases and J by 6 bases, with 18 bases of the junction left unmatched. As DNA, the CDR3 is TGCGCCAGCAGCCAAGATCAGATCCCGTGGGAGGGTAGGGACGATACGCAGTATTTT. The encoded protein is CASSQDQIPWEGRDDTQYF.

The rearrangement uses TRBV25-1 and TRBJ2-1; D remains unclear. The end of the DNA is better explained by TRBJ2-5, so the J call may be wrong. CDR1 is MGHDK, CDR2 SYGVNS, per germline. The CDR3 is 12 residues long. The CDR3, as DNA: TGTGCCAGCAGTGATTTTGTGGAGACCCAGTACTTC. This translates into CASSDFVETQYF.

To note about this clonotype: The junction departs from the called germline gene at one end, perhaps through a read error. In DNA form, the CDR3 reads TGCGCCAGCAGCTTAGAGGGGGACAGGCACACTGAAGCTTTCTTT. Translation gives CASSLEGDRHTEAFF. The chain carries TRBV7-2 and TRBJ1-1; TRBD1 matches 8 bases. The germline gives CDR1 SGHTA, CDR2 FQGNSA. The CDR3 covers 15 residues.

The chain carries TRBV20-1 and TRBJ2-7, with 10 bases identical to TRBD1. CDR1 is DFQATT and CDR2 is SNEGSKA in the germline V gene (reference sequence). The CDR3 is made up of 16 amino acids. The trim removed 0 bases at V and 4 bases at J, leaving 9 bases unmatched. The CDR3 DNA reads TGCAGTGCTAGAGATTGGGACCGGGACAGGGGATACGAGCAGTACTTC. This translates into CSARDWDRDRGYEQYF.

V usage is TRBV29-1 and J usage is TRBJ1-2; D uncertain. The germline CDR1 and CDR2 sequences are SQVTM and ANQGSEA. The ends were cut back, 4 bases at V and 4 bases at J, with 10 bases in the middle. This CDR3 comprises 12 residues. The CDR3 DNA is TGCAGCGTTGCTCGGGGTGGCTATGGCTACACCTTC. The encoded protein is CSVARGGYGYTF.